This T cell receptor beta chain is drawn from a study of blood T cells in healthy people across ages. Whole-study results and caveats: Higher diversity and more naive CD4+ cells were features of long-lived donors, compared to aged donors.

This CDR3 is built from 21 residues. Germline trimming cut 5 bases from V and 2 bases from J; bases unmatched to any gene: 19. The V gene's germline CDR1 is MGHDK and CDR2 SYGVNS. The use of a sample-barcoded 5' primer and a J-beta primer mix characterized a second PCR of roughly 6 to 11 cycles. Each CDR3 protein gets one entry after TCRdb re-called the 5' RACE reads with MiXCR. The sample includes fewer than 900,000 distinct CDR3 sequences, roughly 50% seen only once; the top ten take under 35%. For this clonotype: The antigen is undetermined.

Sequencing was performed on blood. The sequence was obtained from an older woman in good health. The chain recombines TRBV25-1 with TRBJ2-1; 12 nucleotides match TRBD2. Here the CDR3 reads CASSPPLWTSGARPAYNEQFF. The CDR3, as DNA: TGTGCCAGCAGTCCTCCTCTTTGGACTAGCGGGGCCCGGCCCGCCTACAATGAGCAGTTCTTC.